This T cell receptor (beta chain) was captured by sequencing in a study of T-cell memory formation after mild COVID-19 (TCRdb year 2021). About the study as a whole: Most TCR sequence clusters were specific to one of the two donors. T-cell clones expanding and contracting after mild COVID-19 in two donors were tracked by longitudinal TCRalpha and TCRbeta repertoire sequencing. Two young, previously healthy adult volunteers, one female and one male, were included in the cohort.

TCRdb names Illumina NovaSeq 6000 as the instrument used. TCRalpha and TCRbeta cDNA libraries were constructed by 5'RACE with constant-segment primers, with sample barcodes and unique molecular identifiers being introduced. RNA was extracted from every sample with Trizol reagent. Amplification of the libraries took two PCR steps, and the second step added a second sample barcode plus Illumina TruSeq adapters. The libraries were sequenced on an Illumina NovaSeq using 2 x 150 bp paired-end reads. The authors' analysis ran thus. Demultiplexing of reads and collapsing into UMI-guided consensus sequences were performed with migec v1.2.7. Using mixcr v2.1.11, the UMI consensuses were aligned to TRA and TRB V and J templates and assembled into clonotypes. A clonotype was counted as expanded or contracted only if both edgeR and NoisET called the change significant, with noise models trained on biological replicates. edgeR calls used a false discovery rate-adjusted p below 0.01 and a log2 fold-change threshold of 1. As an exploratory analysis of dynamics, max-normalized trajectories of the 1000 most abundant clonotypes were examined by PCA with hierarchical clustering. Each responding clone was given a CD4 or CD8 phenotype based on the CD4+ and CD8+ repertoires, which had been sequenced separately. TCRdb trimmed public reads at Q25 via fastp, called clones via MiXCR and kept in-frame beta chains. Each entry is one CDR3 protein sequence, shown with its most common DNA and genes. The V and J calls and clone size are TCRdb's, not the authors'. The sample yields fewer than 700,000 distinct CDR3 sequences; about 22% were counted once. Around 9.2% of the sample comes from the top ten.

Including the terminal cysteine and phenylalanine, the CDR3 comprises 14 residues. Only the CDR3 part of the read is kept: 42 bases, read in frame from the first base. Deletion took 7 bases off V and 2 bases off J, with a span of 13 bases between the germline ends. Ficoll-Paque density gradient centrifugation was the method used to isolate PBMCs. Here is what the overall study found, with its caveats: Only a couple of mild cases were covered in the study, and larger cohorts including severe cases with pre-infection samples were considered necessary. From day 15 to 85, contracting clones showed balanced CD4/CD8 phenotypes, whereas a second wave of clones that expanded from day 15 to 37 leaned towards CD4+. The second-wave clones that peaked on day 37 were not confirmed to be SARS-CoV-2 specific. Contracting CD4+ clones turned up mainly in the CM and EM memory subsets, whereas EMRA was where CD8+ clones were enriched. Some responding clones were found in pre-infection memory, which suggests that pre-existing cross-reactive memory T cells took part in the SARS-CoV-2 response.

For this clonotype: What antigen it recognizes has not been identified. No base qualities exist here, and no much larger clone lies one base off it.

The sequenced sample consisted of PBMCs or a T cell subset sorted from them (not recorded which). This receptor was taken from an adult woman who had mild COVID-19 (a few samples of this study predate the infection). The sample titles of this study are shuffled in the database, so cell type and time point are left out; the donor was told from shared clones. The chain was built from TRBV12-3 or TRBV12-4 and TRBJ2-3, with a weak D call of TRBD2 (6 bases match). This receptor has the CDR3 CASNTGAVTDTQYF. The DNA is TGTGCCAGCAATACGGGAGCCGTCACAGATACGCAGTATTTT.